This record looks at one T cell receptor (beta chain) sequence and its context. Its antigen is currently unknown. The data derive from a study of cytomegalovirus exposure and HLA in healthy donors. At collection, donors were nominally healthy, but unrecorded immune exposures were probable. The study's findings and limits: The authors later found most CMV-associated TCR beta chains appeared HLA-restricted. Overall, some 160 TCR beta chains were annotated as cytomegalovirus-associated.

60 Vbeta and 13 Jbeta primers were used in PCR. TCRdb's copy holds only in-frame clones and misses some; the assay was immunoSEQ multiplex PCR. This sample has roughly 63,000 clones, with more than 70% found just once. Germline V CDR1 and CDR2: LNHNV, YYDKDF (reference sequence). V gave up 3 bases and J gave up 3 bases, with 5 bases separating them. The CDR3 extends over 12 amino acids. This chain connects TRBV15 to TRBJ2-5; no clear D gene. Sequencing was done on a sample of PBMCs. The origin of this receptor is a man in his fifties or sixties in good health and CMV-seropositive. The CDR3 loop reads CATSSAEETQYF. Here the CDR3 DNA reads TGTGCCACCAGCAGTGCAGAAGAGACCCAGTACTTC.